This T cell receptor beta chain comes out of a study of control samples from healthy donors and cancer patients. The CDR3 runs to 15 residues. V lost 5 bases, J lost 5 bases, and 6 bases stayed unmatched. Germline V lookup: CDR1 SGHAT, CDR2 FQNNGV. Profiling relied on immunoSEQ multiplex PCR, and the TCRdb table lists in-frame clones only, not all of them. This table has 95,000 to 150,000 clones, 87% appearing once. This clone was found once. This sequence originates from a man aged 18 to 30 in good health. The V gene is TRBV11-2, the J gene TRBJ2-2; 9 nucleotides align to TRBD1. Source material: blood. In DNA, the CDR3 is TGTGCCAGCAGCAAGACAGGGGGGAGGACCGGGGAGCTGTTTTTT. This encodes CASSKTGGRTGELFF.